Listed below are T cell receptor beta chains from one sample, sequenced in a study of blood T cell repertoires in COVID-19. Clones were sequenced by immunoSEQ multiplex PCR, and TCRdb holds only the in-frame ones, with some missing. This table holds 200,000 to 250,000 clones, approximately 82% found once. Material: peripheral blood. The receptors shown here come from a woman between 18 and 29 years old with acute or convalescent COVID-19. Both conserved end residues are part of each CDR3. D genes are given only for firm matches. Only some rows state a clone size, as once, few, many or a class for expanded clones.

V: TRBV7-6; size: NA; J: TRBJ2-2; D: NA; DNA: TGTGCCAGCAGCGATAGCGGCACCGGGGAGCTGTTTTTT; CDR3: CASSDSGTGELFF
V: TRBV2; size: few; J: TRBJ2-6; D: NA; DNA: TGTGCCAGCAAATCCGGCTCTGGGGCCAACGTCCTGACTTTC; CDR3: CASKSGSGANVLTF
V: TRBV18; size: NA; J: TRBJ2-5; D: TRBD1; DNA: TGTGCCAGCTCTTCGCCCGGGACAGGAGAGACCCAGTACTTC; CDR3: CASSSPGTGETQYF
V: TRBV5-8; size: NA; J: TRBJ1-4; D: TRBD1; DNA: TGTGCCAGCAGCCTTAACAGGGGATCAGGCGAAAAACTGTTTTTT; CDR3: CASSLNRGSGEKLFF
V: TRBV28; size: NA; J: TRBJ2-3; D: NA; DNA: TGTGCCAGCAGTTTGGGGGACTCACCTAGCACAGATACGCAGTATTTT; CDR3: CASSLGDSPSTDTQYF
V: TRBV7-8; size: NA; J: TRBJ2-3; D: TRBD2; DNA: TGTGCCAGCAGCTTAGCGGCGGGAGGACGGGCAGATACGCAGTATTTT; CDR3: CASSLAAGGRADTQYF
V: TRBV6-5; size: NA; J: TRBJ1-3; D: NA; DNA: TGTGCCAGCAGTTACTCTAGGGGGAATCGAAACACCATATATTTT; CDR3: CASSYSRGNRNTIYF
V: TRBV12-3/TRBV12-4; size: NA; J: TRBJ2-3; D: NA; DNA: TGTGCCAGCAGTCAAACAGATACGCAGTATTTT; CDR3: CASSQTDTQYF
V: TRBV28; size: NA; J: TRBJ2-2; D: TRBD1; DNA: TGTGCCAGCAGTTCCCCTACCGGGACAGGGGGCGCAGGAACCGGGGAGCTGTTTTTT; CDR3: CASSSPTGTGGAGTGELFF
V: TRBV30; size: NA; J: TRBJ2-5; D: NA; DNA: TGTGCCTGGAGTAAAGGGGCAGAGACCCAGTACTTC; CDR3: CAWSKGAETQYF
V: TRBV7-2; size: few; J: TRBJ2-7; D: NA; DNA: TGTGCCAGCAGCGAATCGACCGGGACAAGATTATACGAGCAGTACTTC; CDR3: CASSESTGTRLYEQYF
V: TRBV3-1/TRBV3-2; size: once; J: TRBJ2-3; D: NA; DNA: TGTGCCAGCAGCCAAGGGCTAGCGAGGCCAGATACGCAGTATTTT; CDR3: CASSQGLARPDTQYF
V: TRBV15; size: NA; J: TRBJ2-5; D: TRBD2; DNA: TGTGCCACCAGCAGAGATTATAGCGGGAGTGATTTTGAGACCCAGTACTTC; CDR3: CATSRDYSGSDFETQYF
V: TRBV5-1; size: NA; J: TRBJ2-5; D: NA; DNA: TGCGCCAGCAGCTTGGGGGCCAGCCAAGAGACCCAGTACTTC; CDR3: CASSLGASQETQYF
V: TRBV6-5; size: few; J: TRBJ1-6; D: NA; DNA: TGTGCCAGCAGACGGGACACAAATTCACCCCTCCACTTT; CDR3: CASRRDTNSPLHF
V: TRBV12-3/TRBV12-4; size: once; J: TRBJ2-5; D: NA; DNA: TGTGCCAGCAGTTCACGGGAGACCCAGTACTTC; CDR3: CASSSRETQYF
V: TRBV5-1; size: NA; J: TRBJ1-4; D: TRBD1; DNA: TGCGCCAGCAGCTTGTGGCCAGGGGGCGAAGCTAATGAAAAACTGTTTTTT; CDR3: CASSLWPGGEANEKLFF
V: TRBV7-2; size: NA; J: TRBJ2-2; D: TRBD2; DNA: TGTGCCAGCAGCCCCTGGATAGCGGGACACACCGGGGAGCTGTTTTTT; CDR3: CASSPWIAGHTGELFF
V: TRBV2; size: NA; J: TRBJ2-7; D: TRBD1; DNA: TGTGCCAGCAGCGGGACAGAACATAGCTACGAGCAGTACTTC; CDR3: CASSGTEHSYEQYF
V: TRBV15; size: many; J: TRBJ2-3; D: TRBD2; DNA: TGTGCCACCAGCAGAGAGCGGGAGGGCCCAGATACGCAGTATTTT; CDR3: CATSREREGPDTQYF
V: TRBV27; size: NA; J: TRBJ2-3; D: NA; DNA: TGTGCCAGCAGAATAGAGGGCCACACAGATACGCAGTATTTT; CDR3: CASRIEGHTDTQYF
V: TRBV11-3; size: NA; J: TRBJ2-4; D: NA; DNA: TGTGCCAGCAGCTCGAGGAGAAGACTAGCCAAAAACATTCAGTACTTC; CDR3: CASSSRRRLAKNIQYF
V: TRBV30; size: NA; J: TRBJ1-2; D: TRBD1; DNA: TGTGCCTGGAGTTTGGGACAGGGGTCCCTCGGCTACACCTTC; CDR3: CAWSLGQGSLGYTF
V: TRBV5-4; size: once; J: TRBJ2-7; D: NA; DNA: TGTGCCAGCAGCCCGGGTCGGAACTCCTACGAGCAGTACTTC; CDR3: CASSPGRNSYEQYF
V: TRBV30; size: NA; J: TRBJ1-6; D: TRBD1; DNA: TGTGCCTGGAGTGTTGGGGGGACAGGAGACCTTGTTTATTCACCCCTCCACTTT; CDR3: CAWSVGGTGDLVYSPLHF
V: TRBV5-8; size: NA; J: TRBJ2-3; D: TRBD2; DNA: TGTGCCAGCAGCTGGGGCGCCTCAGGGAGGGCAGATACGCAGTATTTT; CDR3: CASSWGASGRADTQYF
V: TRBV9; size: NA; J: TRBJ2-3; D: NA; DNA: TGTGCCAGCAGCGTGGGCTGGGATACGCAGTATTTT; CDR3: CASSVGWDTQYF
V: TRBV28; size: NA; J: TRBJ2-7; D: NA; DNA: TGTGCCAGCAGCCCCGCGTACGAGCAGTACTTC; CDR3: CASSPAYEQYF
V: TRBV5-1; size: NA; J: TRBJ2-4; D: TRBD1; DNA: TGCGCCAGCAGCCGACCTGAGGACAGGCCCAAAAACATTCAGTACTTC; CDR3: CASSRPEDRPKNIQYF
V: TRBV14; size: NA; J: TRBJ1-6; D: NA; DNA: TGTGCCAGCAGCCAAGATTCTTATAATTCACCCCTCCACTTT; CDR3: CASSQDSYNSPLHF
V: TRBV6-5; size: once; J: TRBJ2-7; D: TRBD1; DNA: TGTGCCAGCAGTTACAGCACAGGGGTCTACGAGCAGTACTTC; CDR3: CASSYSTGVYEQYF
V: TRBV11-2; size: NA; J: TRBJ1-1; D: NA; DNA: TGTGCCAGCAGCTCGTGGCGCCTCTCGGGGAACACTGAAGCTTTCTTT; CDR3: CASSSWRLSGNTEAFF
V: TRBV4-3; size: NA; J: TRBJ1-2; D: TRBD1; DNA: TGCGCCAGCAGCCAATTTTACCAGACAGGGCCCGGAGGCTATGGCTACACCTTC; CDR3: CASSQFYQTGPGGYGYTF
V: TRBV11-2; size: NA; J: TRBJ2-7; D: TRBD2; DNA: TGTGCCAGCAGCTACCCCCGGCGGGGGGACCCCCGAAGCTCCTACGAGCAGTACTTC; CDR3: CASSYPRRGDPRSSYEQYF
V: TRBV3-1/TRBV3-2; size: NA; J: TRBJ1-3; D: TRBD1; DNA: TGTGCCAGCAGCCCAATCCCCACCCGGACAGGGAGAAACACCATATATTTT; CDR3: CASSPIPTRTGRNTIYF
V: TRBV9; size: NA; J: TRBJ2-7; D: TRBD2; DNA: TGTGCCAGCAGCAGTGGACTAGCGGGAGGGTTCTACGAGCAGTACTTC; CDR3: CASSSGLAGGFYEQYF
V: TRBV15; size: NA; J: TRBJ2-1; D: TRBD1; DNA: TGTGCCACCAGCAGGACCGGGACAGCAGCCTACAATGAGCAGTTCTTC; CDR3: CATSRTGTAAYNEQFF
V: TRBV6-5; size: NA; J: TRBJ1-3; D: TRBD1; DNA: TGTGCCAGCAAAGACAGGGGTCCTGGAAACACCATATATTTT; CDR3: CASKDRGPGNTIYF
V: TRBV28; size: NA; J: TRBJ2-7; D: TRBD2; DNA: TGTGCCAGCAGTTCTGGCCTTCGACTAGCGGGAGTCCCCTACGAGCAGTACTTC; CDR3: CASSSGLRLAGVPYEQYF